This is a list of T cell receptor beta chains from one sample in a study of blood T cells in healthy people across ages. MiXCR, run by TCRdb on the 5' RACE reads, gives a single entry per CDR3 protein. Seen here are hundreds of thousands of distinct CDR3 sequences, around 43% observed once, and the top ten hold about a fifth. Sequenced input: blood. The receptor source for this set is a man in his sixties in good health. Both conserved end residues are part of each CDR3. A D gene is named only where the DNA matches it firmly. Only some rows state a clone size, as once, few, many or a class for expanded clones.

clone_size,cdr3_length,j_call,v_call,d_call,cdr3_nt,cdr3_aa
NA,16,TRBJ2-3,TRBV7-3,TRBD2,TGTGCCAGCAGCTTAATAGCGGGGGGGCTCACAGATACGCAGTATTTT,CASSLIAGGLTDTQYF
NA,16,TRBJ2-1,TRBV7-2,NA,TGTGCCAGCAGCTCTAGGGCGGCTAGCGTCTACAATGAGCAGTTCTTC,CASSSRAASVYNEQFF
few,15,TRBJ1-5,TRBV20-1,NA,TGCAGTGCTCAGACAGGCGGCAGGTACAATCAGCCCCAGCATTTT,CSAQTGGRYNQPQHF
few,16,TRBJ1-1,TRBV4-3,NA,TGCGCCAGCAGCCGCGGACGTAGGCCGGCCGGGGATGAAGCTTTCTTT,CASSRGRRPAGDEAFF
few,17,TRBJ2-7,TRBV9,TRBD1,TGTGCCAGCAGCGAGACAGAAGCGACAGGGACGGTCGGCGAGCAGTACTTC,CASSETEATGTVGEQYF
few,14,TRBJ2-7,TRBV6-5,TRBD2,TGTGCCAGCAGTTCGACTAGCGGAACCTACGAGCAGTACTTC,CASSSTSGTYEQYF
NA,14,TRBJ1-1,TRBV3-1,NA,TGTGCCAGCAGCCAAACAGGGTTAAGGACTGAAGCTTTCTTT,CASSQTGLRTEAFF
NA,15,TRBJ1-5,TRBV28,NA,TGTGCCAGCAGCCAGGCCGGGGGATACAATCAGCCCCAGCATTTT,CASSQAGGYNQPQHF
many,13,TRBJ2-1,TRBV7-3,NA,TGTGCCAGCAGCTTAGACGATTACAATGAGCAGTTCTTC,CASSLDDYNEQFF
NA,11,TRBJ2-3,TRBV20-1,NA,TGCAGTGTAGGGAGCACAGATACGCAGTATTTT,CSVGSTDTQYF
NA,15,TRBJ2-3,TRBV3-1,NA,TGTGCCAGCAGCGGGCGGGGCACGCACCGGCATACGCAGTATTTT,CASSGRGTHRHTQYF
NA,14,TRBJ1-1,TRBV6-2/TRBV6-3,NA,TGTGCCAGCAACCACAACAGGGTGGTTACTGAAGCTTTCTTT,CASNHNRVVTEAFF
NA,15,TRBJ2-1,TRBV20-1,TRBD1,TGCAGTGCTAGGACCGGGACAGATCCTATTGATGAGCAGTTCTTC,CSARTGTDPIDEQFF
NA,14,TRBJ2-7,TRBV20-1,TRBD1,TGCAGTGCTACTCCGGGACAGGGAACCTACGAGCAGTACTTC,CSATPGQGTYEQYF